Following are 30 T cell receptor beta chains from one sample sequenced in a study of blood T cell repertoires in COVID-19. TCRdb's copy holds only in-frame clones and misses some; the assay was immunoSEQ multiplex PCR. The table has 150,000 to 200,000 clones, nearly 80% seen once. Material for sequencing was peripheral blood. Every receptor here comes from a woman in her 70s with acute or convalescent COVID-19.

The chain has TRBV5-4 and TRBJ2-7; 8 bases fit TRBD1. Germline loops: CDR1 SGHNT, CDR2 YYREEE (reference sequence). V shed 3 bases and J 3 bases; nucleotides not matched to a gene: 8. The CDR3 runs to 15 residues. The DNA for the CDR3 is TGTGCCAGCAGCTCGGGACAGGTAGCTATCTACGAGCAGTACTTC. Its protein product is CASSSGQVAIYEQYF.

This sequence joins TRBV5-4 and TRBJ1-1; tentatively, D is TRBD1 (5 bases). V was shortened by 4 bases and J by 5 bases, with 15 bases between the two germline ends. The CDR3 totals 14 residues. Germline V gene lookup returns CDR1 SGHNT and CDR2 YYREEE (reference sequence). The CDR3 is CASSPNYGGTEAFF. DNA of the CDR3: TGTGCCAGCAGCCCGAATTATGGGGGGACTGAAGCTTTCTTT.

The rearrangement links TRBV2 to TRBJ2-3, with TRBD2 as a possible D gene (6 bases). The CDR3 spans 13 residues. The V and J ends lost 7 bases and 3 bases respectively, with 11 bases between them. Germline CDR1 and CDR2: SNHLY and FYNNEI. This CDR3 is CASIGRETDTQYF. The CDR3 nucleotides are TGTGCCAGCATAGGGCGGGAAACAGATACGCAGTATTTT.

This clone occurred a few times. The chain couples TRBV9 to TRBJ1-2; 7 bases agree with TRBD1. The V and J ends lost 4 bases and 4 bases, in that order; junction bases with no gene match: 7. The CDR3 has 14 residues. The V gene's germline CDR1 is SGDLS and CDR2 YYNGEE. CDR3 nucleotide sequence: TGTGCCAGCAGCCGGGACAGCTCCTTCTATGGCTACACCTTC. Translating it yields CASSRDSSFYGYTF.

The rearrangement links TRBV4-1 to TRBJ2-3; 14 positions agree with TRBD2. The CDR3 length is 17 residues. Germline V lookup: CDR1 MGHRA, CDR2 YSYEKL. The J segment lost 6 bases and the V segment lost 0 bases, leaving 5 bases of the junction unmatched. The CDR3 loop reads CASSQEGTSGSRDTQYF. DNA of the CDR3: TGCGCCAGCAGCCAAGAAGGGACTAGCGGGAGCAGGGATACGCAGTATTTT.

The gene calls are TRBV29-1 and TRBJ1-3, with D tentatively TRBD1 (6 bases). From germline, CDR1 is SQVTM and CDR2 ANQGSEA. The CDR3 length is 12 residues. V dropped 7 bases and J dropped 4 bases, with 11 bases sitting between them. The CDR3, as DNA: TGCAGCGGCATCAGGGGAGGAAACACCATATATTTT. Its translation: CSGIRGGNTIYF.

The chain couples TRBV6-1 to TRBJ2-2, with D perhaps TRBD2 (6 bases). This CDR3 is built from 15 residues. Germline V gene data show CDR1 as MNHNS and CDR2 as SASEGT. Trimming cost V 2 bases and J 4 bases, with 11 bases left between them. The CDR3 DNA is TGTGCCAGCAGTGAAAGGCCAGCGGGCACCGGGGAGCTGTTTTTT. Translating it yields CASSERPAGTGELFF.

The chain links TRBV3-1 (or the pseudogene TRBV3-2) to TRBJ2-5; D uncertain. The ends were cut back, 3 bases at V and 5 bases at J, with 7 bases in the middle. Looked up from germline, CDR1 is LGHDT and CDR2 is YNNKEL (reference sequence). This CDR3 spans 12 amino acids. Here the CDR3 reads CASSQVRETQYF. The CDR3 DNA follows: TGTGCCAGCAGCCAGGTGCGGGAGACCCAGTACTTC.

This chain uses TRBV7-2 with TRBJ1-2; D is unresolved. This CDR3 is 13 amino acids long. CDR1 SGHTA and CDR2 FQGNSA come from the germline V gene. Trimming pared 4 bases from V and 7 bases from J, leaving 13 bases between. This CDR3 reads CASSSVPGGGYTF. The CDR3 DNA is TGTGCCAGCAGCTCTGTTCCAGGTGGTGGCTACACCTTC.

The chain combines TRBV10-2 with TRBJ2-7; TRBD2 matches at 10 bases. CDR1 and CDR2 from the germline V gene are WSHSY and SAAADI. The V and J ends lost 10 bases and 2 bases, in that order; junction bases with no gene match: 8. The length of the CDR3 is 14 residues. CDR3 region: CATQGTSETYEQYF. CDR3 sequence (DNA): TGCGCCACCCAAGGGACTAGCGAGACCTACGAGCAGTACTTC.

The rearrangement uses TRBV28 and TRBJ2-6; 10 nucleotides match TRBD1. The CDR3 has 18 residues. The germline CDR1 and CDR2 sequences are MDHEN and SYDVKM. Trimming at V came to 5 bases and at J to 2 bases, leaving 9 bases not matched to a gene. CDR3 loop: CASSVGQGPLTGANVLTF. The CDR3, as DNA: TGTGCCAGCAGTGTGGGACAGGGGCCTCTTACTGGGGCCAACGTCCTGACTTTC.

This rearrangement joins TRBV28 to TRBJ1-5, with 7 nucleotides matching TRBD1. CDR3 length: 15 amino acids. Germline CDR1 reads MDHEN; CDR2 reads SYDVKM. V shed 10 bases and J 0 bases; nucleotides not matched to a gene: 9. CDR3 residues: CATQGVYSSNQPQHF. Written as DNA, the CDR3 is TGTGCCACCCAGGGGGTATACTCTAGCAATCAGCCCCAGCATTTT.

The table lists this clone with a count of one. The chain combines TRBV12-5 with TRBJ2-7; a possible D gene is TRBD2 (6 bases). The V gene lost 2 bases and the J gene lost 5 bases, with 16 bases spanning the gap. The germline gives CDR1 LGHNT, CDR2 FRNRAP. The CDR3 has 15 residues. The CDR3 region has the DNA TGTGCTAGTGGTTTGATATCCGGGAGTGTCCACGAGCAGTACTTC. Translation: CASGLISGSVHEQYF.

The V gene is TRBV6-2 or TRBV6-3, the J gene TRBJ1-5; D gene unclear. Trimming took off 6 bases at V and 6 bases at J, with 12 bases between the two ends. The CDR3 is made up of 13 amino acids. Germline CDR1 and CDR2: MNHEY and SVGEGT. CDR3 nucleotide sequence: TGTGCCAGCAGCCTCGCGGGGATTCAGCCCCAGCATTTT. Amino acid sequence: CASSLAGIQPQHF.

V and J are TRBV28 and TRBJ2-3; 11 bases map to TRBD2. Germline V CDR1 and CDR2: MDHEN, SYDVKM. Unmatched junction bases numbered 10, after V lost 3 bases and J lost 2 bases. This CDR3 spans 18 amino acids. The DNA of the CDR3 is TGTGCCAGCAGTTTGGGGACGCTAGCGGGAGGACCCACAGATACGCAGTATTTT. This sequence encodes CASSLGTLAGGPTDTQYF. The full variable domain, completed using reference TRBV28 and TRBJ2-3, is DVKVTQSSRYLVKRTGEKVFLECVQDMDHENMFWYRQDPGLGLRLIYFSYDVKMKEKGDIPEGYSVSREKKERFSLILESASTNQTSMYLCASSLGTLAGGPTDTQYFGPGTRLTVL.

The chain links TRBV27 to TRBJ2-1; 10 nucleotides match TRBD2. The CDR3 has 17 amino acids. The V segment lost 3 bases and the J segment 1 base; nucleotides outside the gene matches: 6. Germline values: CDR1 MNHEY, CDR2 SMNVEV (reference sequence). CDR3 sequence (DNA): TGTGCCAGCAGTTTCGCTACTAGCGGGATTTCCTACAATGAGCAGTTCTTC. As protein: CASSFATSGISYNEQFF.

The CDR3 region is CASSIQGALNQPQHF. The CDR3, as DNA: TGTGCCAGCAGTATACAGGGGGCCCTCAATCAGCCCCAGCATTTT. The genes are TRBV5-4 and TRBJ1-5; 9 positions match TRBD1. CDR3 length equals 15 residues. Germline V gene sequence: CDR1 SGHNT, CDR2 YYREEE (reference sequence). The ends lost 5 bases at V and 3 bases at J; junction bases unmatched: 6.

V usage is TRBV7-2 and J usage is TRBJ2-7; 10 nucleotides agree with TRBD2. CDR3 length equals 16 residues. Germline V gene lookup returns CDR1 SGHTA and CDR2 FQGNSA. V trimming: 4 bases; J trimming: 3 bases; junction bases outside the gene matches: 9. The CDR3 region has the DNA TGTGCCAGCAGCTCTATGACTAGCGGGTACATCTACGAGCAGTACTTC. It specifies CASSSMTSGYIYEQYF. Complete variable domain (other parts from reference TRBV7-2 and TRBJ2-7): GAGVSQSPSNKVTEKGKDVELRCDPISGHTALYWYRQSLGQGLEFLIYFQGNSAPDKSGLPSDRFSAERTGGSVSTLTIQRTQQEDSAVYLCASSSMTSGYIYEQYFGPGTRLTVT.

Here the CDR3 reads CASSWGWTRDTDTQYF. DNA of the CDR3: TGCGCCAGCAGCTGGGGATGGACTAGAGACACAGATACGCAGTATTTT. V gene TRBV5-1 combines with J gene TRBJ2-3; 7 bases map to TRBD2. CDR1 is SGHRS and CDR2 is YFSETQ in the germline V gene. The CDR3 consists of 16 residues. Germline trimming cut 3 bases from V and 2 bases from J; bases unmatched to any gene: 9.

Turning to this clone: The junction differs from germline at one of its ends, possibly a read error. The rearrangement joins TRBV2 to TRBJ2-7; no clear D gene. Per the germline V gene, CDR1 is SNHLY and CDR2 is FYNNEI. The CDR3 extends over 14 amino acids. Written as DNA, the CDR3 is TGTGCCAGCAGGGAAGACATCCTCTCCTACGAGCAGTACTTC. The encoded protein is CASREDILSYEQYF.

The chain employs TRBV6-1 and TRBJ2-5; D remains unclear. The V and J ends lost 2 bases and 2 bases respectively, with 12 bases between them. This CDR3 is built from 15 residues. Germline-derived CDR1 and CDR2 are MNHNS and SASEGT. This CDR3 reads CASSESFLLQETQYF. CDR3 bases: TGTGCCAGCAGTGAATCATTCCTACTACAAGAGACCCAGTACTTC.

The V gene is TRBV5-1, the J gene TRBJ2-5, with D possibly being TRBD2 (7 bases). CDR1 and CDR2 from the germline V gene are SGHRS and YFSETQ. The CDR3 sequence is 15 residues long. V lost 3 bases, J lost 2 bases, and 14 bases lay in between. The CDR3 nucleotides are TGCGCCAGCAGCTCCCAAGGGGGGGCACAAGAGACCCAGTACTTC. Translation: CASSSQGGAQETQYF.

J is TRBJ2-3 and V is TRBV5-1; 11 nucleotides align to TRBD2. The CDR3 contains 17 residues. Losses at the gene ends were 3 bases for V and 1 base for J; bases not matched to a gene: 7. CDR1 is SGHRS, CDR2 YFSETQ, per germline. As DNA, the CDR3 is TGCGCCAGCAGCTGGACGGGACTAGCGGAGCGCACAGATACGCAGTATTTT. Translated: CASSWTGLAERTDTQYF.

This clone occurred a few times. The CDR3 loop reads CASSLTTSGTGTYNEQFF. The CDR3 DNA is TGCGCCAGCAGCTTAACCACGAGCGGGACAGGGACCTACAATGAGCAGTTCTTC. The chain links TRBV5-1 to TRBJ2-1, with 9 bases lining up with TRBD1. The ends lost 2 bases at V and 2 bases at J; junction bases unmatched: 11. This CDR3 region has 18 residues. CDR1 and CDR2 from the germline V gene are SGHRS and YFSETQ.

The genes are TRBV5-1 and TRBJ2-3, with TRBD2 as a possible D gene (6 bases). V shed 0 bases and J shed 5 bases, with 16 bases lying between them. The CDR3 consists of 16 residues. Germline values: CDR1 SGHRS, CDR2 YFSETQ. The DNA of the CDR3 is TGCGCCAGCAGCTTGGAATTCCGGCGGGGAATAGATACGCAGTATTTT. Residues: CASSLEFRRGIDTQYF.

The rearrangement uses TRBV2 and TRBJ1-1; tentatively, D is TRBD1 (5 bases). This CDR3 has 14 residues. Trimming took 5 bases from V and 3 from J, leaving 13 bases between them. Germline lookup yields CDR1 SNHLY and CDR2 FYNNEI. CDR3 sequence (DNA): TGTGCCAGCAGTCGCAACCAGGGTCACACTGAAGCTTTCTTT. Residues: CASSRNQGHTEAFF.

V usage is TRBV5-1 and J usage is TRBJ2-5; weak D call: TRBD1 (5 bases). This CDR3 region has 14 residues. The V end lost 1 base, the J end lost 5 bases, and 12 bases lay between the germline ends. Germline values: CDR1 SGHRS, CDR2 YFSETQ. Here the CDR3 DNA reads TGCGCCAGCAGCTTGTCCAGGGCGGCTGAGACCCAGTACTTC. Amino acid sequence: CASSLSRAAETQYF.

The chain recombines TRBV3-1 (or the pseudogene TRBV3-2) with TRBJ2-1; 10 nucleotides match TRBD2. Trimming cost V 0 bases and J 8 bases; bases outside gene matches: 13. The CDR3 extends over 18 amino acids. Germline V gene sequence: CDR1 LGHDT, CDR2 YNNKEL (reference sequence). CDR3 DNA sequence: TGTGCCAGCAGCCAAGAGGGCGTTGGTCCTAGCGGGAGTTATGAGCAGTTCTTC. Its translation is CASSQEGVGPSGSYEQFF.

This CDR3 reads CASSQHPGQGRSGANVLTF. The CDR3 DNA is TGTGCCAGCAGCCAACATCCGGGACAGGGGAGGTCTGGGGCCAACGTCCTGACTTTC. This chain connects TRBV3-1 (or the pseudogene TRBV3-2) to TRBJ2-6; 10 nucleotides agree with TRBD1. After removal of 2 bases from V and 1 base from J, the junction contained 8 bases not matched to a gene. Germline assignment: CDR1 LGHDT and CDR2 YNNKEL (reference sequence). The CDR3 covers 19 residues.

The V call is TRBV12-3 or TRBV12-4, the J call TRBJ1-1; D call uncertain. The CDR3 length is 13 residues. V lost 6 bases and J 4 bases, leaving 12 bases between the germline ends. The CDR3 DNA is TGTGCCAGCAGCGCCCTAGAGACCACTGAAGCTTTCTTT. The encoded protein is CASSALETTEAFF.